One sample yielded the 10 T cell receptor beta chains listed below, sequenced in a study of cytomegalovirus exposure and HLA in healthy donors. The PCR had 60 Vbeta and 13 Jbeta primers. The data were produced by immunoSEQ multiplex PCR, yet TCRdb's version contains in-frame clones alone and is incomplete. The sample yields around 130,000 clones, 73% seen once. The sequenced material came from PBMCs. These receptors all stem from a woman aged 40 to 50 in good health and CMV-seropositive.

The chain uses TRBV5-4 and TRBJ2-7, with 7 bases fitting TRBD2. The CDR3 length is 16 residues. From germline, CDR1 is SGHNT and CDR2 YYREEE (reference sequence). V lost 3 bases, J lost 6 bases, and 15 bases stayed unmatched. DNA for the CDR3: TGTGCCAGCAGCTCACCCAAAGCGGGGAGTAATCGCGAGCAGTACTTC. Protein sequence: CASSSPKAGSNREQYF.

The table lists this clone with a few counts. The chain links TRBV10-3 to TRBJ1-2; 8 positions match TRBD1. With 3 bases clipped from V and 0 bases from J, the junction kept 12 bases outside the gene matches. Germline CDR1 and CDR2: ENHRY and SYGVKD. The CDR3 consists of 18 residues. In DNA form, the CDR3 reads TGTGCCATCAGTGATATCGTCTCTGGGACAGGCACTAACTATGGCTACACCTTC. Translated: CAISDIVSGTGTNYGYTF.

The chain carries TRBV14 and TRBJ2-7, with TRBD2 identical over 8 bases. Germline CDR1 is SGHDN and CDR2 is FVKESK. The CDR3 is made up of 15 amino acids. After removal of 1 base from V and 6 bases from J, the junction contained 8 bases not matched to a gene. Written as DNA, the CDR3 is TGTGCCAGCAGCCAAGGAGTCGGGAGGGCAACCGAGCAGTACTTC. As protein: CASSQGVGRATEQYF.

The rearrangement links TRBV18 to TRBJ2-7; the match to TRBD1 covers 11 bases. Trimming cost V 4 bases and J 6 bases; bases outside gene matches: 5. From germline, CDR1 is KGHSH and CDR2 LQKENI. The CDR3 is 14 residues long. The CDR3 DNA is TGTGCCAGCTCACGAGGACAGGGGGCTTTCGAGCAGTACTTC. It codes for CASSRGQGAFEQYF.

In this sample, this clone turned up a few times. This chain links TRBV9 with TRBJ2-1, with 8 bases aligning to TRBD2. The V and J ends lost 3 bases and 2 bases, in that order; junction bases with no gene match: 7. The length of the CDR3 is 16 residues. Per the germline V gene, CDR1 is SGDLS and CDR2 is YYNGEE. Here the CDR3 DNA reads TGTGCCAGCAGCGCTGGTAGCGGGGTAACCTACAATGAGCAGTTCTTC. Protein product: CASSAGSGVTYNEQFF.

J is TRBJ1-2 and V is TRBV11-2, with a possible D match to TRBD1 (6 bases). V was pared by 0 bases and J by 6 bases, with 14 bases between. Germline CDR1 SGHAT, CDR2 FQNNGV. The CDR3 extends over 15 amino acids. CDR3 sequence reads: CASSLDREDSNGYTF. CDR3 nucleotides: TGTGCCAGCAGCTTAGATCGTGAGGACAGTAATGGCTACACCTTC.

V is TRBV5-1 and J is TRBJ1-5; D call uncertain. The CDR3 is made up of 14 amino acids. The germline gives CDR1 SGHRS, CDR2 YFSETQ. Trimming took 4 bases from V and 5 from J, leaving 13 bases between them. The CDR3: CASSVDGVDQPQHF. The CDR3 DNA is TGCGCCAGCAGCGTAGACGGGGTGGATCAGCCCCAGCATTTT.

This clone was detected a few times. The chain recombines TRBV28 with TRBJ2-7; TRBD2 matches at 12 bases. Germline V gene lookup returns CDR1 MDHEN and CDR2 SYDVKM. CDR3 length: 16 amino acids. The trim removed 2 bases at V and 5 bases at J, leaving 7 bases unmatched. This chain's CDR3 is CASSLGRLAGAHEQYF. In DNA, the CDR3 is TGTGCCAGCAGTTTAGGGAGACTAGCGGGAGCCCACGAGCAGTACTTC. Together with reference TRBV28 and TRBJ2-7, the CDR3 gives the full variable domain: DVKVTQSSRYLVKRTGEKVFLECVQDMDHENMFWYRQDPGLGLRLIYFSYDVKMKEKGDIPEGYSVSREKKERFSLILESASTNQTSMYLCASSLGRLAGAHEQYFGPGTRLTVT.

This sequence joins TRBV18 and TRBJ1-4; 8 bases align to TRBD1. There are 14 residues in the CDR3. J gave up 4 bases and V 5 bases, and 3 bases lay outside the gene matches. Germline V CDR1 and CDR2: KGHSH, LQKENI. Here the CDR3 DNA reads TGTGCCAGCTCATCGGGACAGGTTAATGAAAAACTGTTTTTT. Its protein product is CASSSGQVNEKLFF.

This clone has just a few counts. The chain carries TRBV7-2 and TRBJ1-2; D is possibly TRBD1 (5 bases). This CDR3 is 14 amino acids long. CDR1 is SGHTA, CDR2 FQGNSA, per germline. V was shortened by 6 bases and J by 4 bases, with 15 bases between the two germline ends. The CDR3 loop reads CASRAGGGVYGYTF. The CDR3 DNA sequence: TGTGCCAGCAGAGCGGGGGGAGGAGTCTATGGCTACACCTTC.